This entry describes one T cell receptor beta chain. This sample stems from a study of control samples from healthy donors and cancer patients. Germline values: CDR1 SGHTA, CDR2 FQGTGA. The CDR3 is 16 residues long. Trimming at V came to 4 bases and at J to 6 bases, leaving 9 bases not matched to a gene. Generated by immunoSEQ multiplex PCR, the TCRdb table keeps only in-frame clones and is missing some. This sample has tens of thousands of clones, with roughly 89% found just once. This receptor was obtained from a man between 60 and 75 years old with colorectal cancer. The chain combines TRBV7-3 with TRBJ2-1, with TRBD2 matching 10 bases. Sequenced sample: PBMCs. The DNA of the CDR3 is TGTGCCAGCAGCTCCTCTGTTAGCGGGGGGCTCAATGAGCAGTTCTTC. Translating it yields CASSSSVSGGLNEQFF.